These 3 T cell receptor beta chains originate from one sample sequenced in a study of T-cell memory formation after mild COVID-19. One entry per CDR3 protein results from TCRdb running MiXCR on the 5' RACE reads. The table shows roughly 250,000 distinct CDR3 sequences, with approximately 16% occurring only once. Material for sequencing was PBMCs or a T cell subset sorted from them (not recorded which). The receptors originated from a man younger than 35 who had mild COVID-19 (a few samples of this study predate the infection). Cell type and time point are not known.

The chain carries TRBV6-5 and TRBJ2-4, with D hard to call. Trimming took off 0 bases at V and 0 bases at J, with 6 bases between the two ends. The CDR3 loop spans 15 amino acids. Germline CDR1 and CDR2: MNHEY and SVGAGI. CDR3 region: CASSYSAVAKNIQYF. In nucleotides, the CDR3 is TGTGCCAGCAGTTACTCAGCCGTAGCCAAAAACATTCAGTACTTC.

Only a few counts were recorded for this clonotype. The rearrangement links TRBV5-1 to TRBJ1-1; 12 nucleotides align to TRBD1. The CDR3 runs to 16 residues. J gave up 4 bases and V 4 bases, and 8 bases lay outside the gene matches. Germline V gives CDR1 SGHRS, CDR2 YFSETQ. CDR3 amino acids: CASSPGTGGRGTEAFF. In nucleotides, the CDR3 is TGCGCCAGCAGCCCCGGGACAGGGGGCCGAGGCACTGAAGCTTTCTTT. The full variable domain, completed using reference TRBV5-1 and TRBJ1-1, is KAGVTQTPRYLIKTRGQQVTLSCSPISGHRSVSWYQQTPGQGLQFLFEYFSETQRNKGNFPGRFSGRQFSNSRSEMNVSTLELGDSALYLCASSPGTGGRGTEAFFGQGTRLTVV.

This clonotype was observed a few times. The chain combines TRBV7-9 with TRBJ2-1; 9 bases are shared with TRBD1. This CDR3 region has 14 residues. In germline, CDR1 is SEHNR, CDR2 FQNEAQ (reference sequence). The junction had 10 bases not matched to a gene; V was cut back by 4 bases and J by 12 bases. The CDR3 nucleotides read TGTGCCAGCAGCTCCTGGGACAGGGAAGAAGGGCAGTTCTTC. Translated, it gives CASSSWDREEGQFF.